The T cell receptor beta chain described here comes from a study of Graves' ophthalmopathy and Graves' hyperthyroidism (dated by TCRdb to 2017 to 2018). Concerning the study at large: Peripheral blood was collected at initial diagnosis, prior to any treatment. The 75 to 100 discovery patients were divided at random into training and test sets in a 7:3 ratio. To explore V-J signatures distinguishing ophthalmopathy from hyperthyroidism, a discovery set of more than 95 patients (roughly 45 ophthalmopathy, 57 stable hyperthyroidism) was enrolled. An independent validation cohort comprised roughly 20 hyperthyroidism patients and 17 patients who later progressed from hyperthyroidism to ophthalmopathy. The study used TCR beta repertoire signatures to distinguish Graves' ophthalmopathy from Graves' hyperthyroidism and to predict progression to ophthalmopathy. In total, 135 blood samples were TCR-sequenced: roughly 45 ophthalmopathy, under 80 hyperthyroidism and some 17 hyperthyroidism-to-ophthalmopathy patients. Following sampling, methimazole starting at 30 mg daily was administered to hyperthyroidism patients, and high-dose intravenous methylprednisolone was administered to ophthalmopathy patients. In over five hyperthyroidism patients, T-cell repertoires of thyroid tissue and blood were compared.

CDR1 and CDR2 are drawn from the germline V gene (reference sequence): DFQATT, SNEGSKA. The CDR3 sequence holds 10 residues, the cysteine and phenylalanine included. Solely the CDR3 DNA is kept, with 30 bases framed from the first base. V is clipped by 6 bases and J by 7 bases, and the sequence between their germline boundaries is 10 bases long. This clonotype came up many times. Its antigen remains unidentified. No per-base quality is available; no much larger clone lies one base away. For repertoire sequencing, the TCR beta CDR3 regions were amplified from RNA transcripts. The first round of RT-PCR was done with HTBI primers and the Qiagen OneStep RT-PCR kit, and was followed by a second round of multiplex PCR, then size selection and purification. Libraries were sequenced paired-end with 100 bp reads on an Illumina HiSeq2000. The authors' pipeline ran thus. Reads were processed with SOAPnuke, discarding reads with adapters, uncalled bases, mean Phred below 15, or no exact constant-primer or identifier match. High-quality paired reads were merged with COPE v1.2.5. Each unique nucleotide sequence was defined as a clonotype, and clonotypes were aligned to IMGT TRB V, D and J references with MiTCR v1.1. The analysis was limited to V-J combinations with a frequency above 0.0001, which together covered 99.2% of repertoires. A TCR clonal expansion and chaos score per V-J combination was defined as the ratio of F50 clonal expansion to chaos observed in the TCRdist matrix. Welch's t-statistics and random forest were used to reduce the features to 13 V-J combinations, which were then used as input to a naive Bayes classifier. Thyroid-blood repertoire similarity was quantified with the Morisita-Horn index. TCRdb passed the public sequencing reads through fastp at Q25 and MiXCR, retaining productive beta sequences. Merged by CDR3 protein, the rows form single entries marked with the most common genes and DNA. The V and J calls reflect TCRdb's pipeline rather than the authors' work. For this sample the table gives hundreds of thousands of distinct CDR3 sequences, of which about 20% were detected only once. Clones ranked in the top ten supply approximately 7% of the sample.

Paper-wide results and their limitations: Ophthalmopathy was separated from stable hyperthyroidism by the 13-signature model with more than 85% sensitivity and about 81% specificity in cross-validation and with 80%/75% in the test set. Sample size was not predetermined statistically, and investigators were not blinded to group allocation. In validation, the model predicted ophthalmopathy progression with more than 70% sensitivity and 72.22% specificity; 12 predicted patients were CT-confirmed with GO in a median of around 6 months. Among expanded thyroid clonotypes with frequency above 0.001, most also showed up in blood, which suggests that blood repertoires may reflect the thyroid immune response.

Hyperthyroidism was defined as stable when no progression to ophthalmopathy occurred within 18 months of follow-up. Patients with hyperthyroidism were aged 18 to 65 years, had been newly diagnosed, and had a disease duration of less than 2 months. Patients were excluded if they had other autoimmune diseases, uncontrolled infections, pregnancy or lactation. Diagnosis relied on clinical symptoms, serum thyroxine, TRAb, thyroid ultrasound and orbital computed tomography. Using Ficoll-Paque density gradient centrifugation, PBMCs were isolated from less than 11 ml of fresh peripheral blood. Trizol reagent was used to extract the total RNA, and its quality was then checked on an Agilent 2100 Bioanalyzer.

Sequenced input: peripheral blood. The sequence was obtained from a woman in her late teens or twenties with stable Graves' hyperthyroidism. Some clones in this sample may be carry-over from other donors' samples. Donor details come from another sample of the same person, matched by shared clones. This sequence uses TRBV20-1 and TRBJ2-7, with the D gene uncertain. The CDR3 reads as follows: CSASSLEQYF. The nucleotides read TGCAGTGCCAGTTCTCTTGAGCAGTACTTC.